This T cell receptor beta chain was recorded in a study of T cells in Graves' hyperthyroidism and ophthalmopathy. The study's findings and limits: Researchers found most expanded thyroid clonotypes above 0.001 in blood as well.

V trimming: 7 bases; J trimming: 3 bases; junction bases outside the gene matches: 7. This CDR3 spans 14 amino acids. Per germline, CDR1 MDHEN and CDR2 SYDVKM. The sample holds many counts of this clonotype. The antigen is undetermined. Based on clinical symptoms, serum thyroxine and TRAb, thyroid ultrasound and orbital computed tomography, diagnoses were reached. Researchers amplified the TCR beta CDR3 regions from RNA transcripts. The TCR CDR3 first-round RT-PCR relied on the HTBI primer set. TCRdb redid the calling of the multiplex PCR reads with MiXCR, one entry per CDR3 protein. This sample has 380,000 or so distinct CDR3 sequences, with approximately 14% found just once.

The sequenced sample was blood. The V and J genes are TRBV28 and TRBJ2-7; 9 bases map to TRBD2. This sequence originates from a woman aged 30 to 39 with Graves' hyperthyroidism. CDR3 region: CASKRPSGIYEQYF. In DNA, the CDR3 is TGTGCCAGCAAGAGGCCTAGCGGGATCTACGAGCAGTACTTC.